This is a list of T cell receptor beta chains from one sample in a study of cytomegalovirus exposure and HLA in healthy donors. Using immunoSEQ multiplex PCR, the repertoire was profiled, and TCRdb retains in-frame clones only, with some absent. The sample table includes 200,000 to 250,000 clones. The sample consisted of PBMCs. The source of these receptors is a woman aged 25 to 39 in good health and CMV-seropositive. Both conserved end residues are part of each CDR3. D genes are given only for firm matches.

>TRBJ1-3|TRBD1|TRBV6-5
CASSYVGTGLGNTIYF
TGTGCCAGCAGTTACGTTGGGACAGGGCTTGGAAACACCATATATTTT
>TRBJ2-7|NA|TRBV19
CATCDVGGYEQYF
TGTGCCACTTGCGACGTCGGCGGCTACGAGCAGTACTTC
>TRBJ2-7|TRBD1|TRBV28
CASSPLDRETYEQYF
TGTGCCAGCAGCCCTCTGGACAGGGAGACCTACGAGCAGTACTTC
>TRBJ1-1|NA|TRBV9
CASSVQRDTEAFF
TGTGCCAGCAGCGTACAGCGAGACACTGAAGCTTTCTTT
>TRBJ2-5|TRBD1|TRBV5-6
CASSAPTGYQETQYF
TGTGCCAGCAGCGCCCCGACAGGGTACCAAGAGACCCAGTACTTC
>TRBJ2-7|TRBD2|TRBV6-5
CASSSGTSGSNEQYF
TGTGCCAGCAGTTCTGGGACTAGCGGGAGCAACGAGCAGTACTTC
>TRBJ2-3|NA|TRBV4-1
CASSQGLPGGTQYF
TGCGCCAGCAGCCAAGGGCTCCCAGGAGGGACGCAGTATTTT
>TRBJ1-2|NA|TRBV7-2
CASSLGGTHYGYTF
TGTGCCAGCAGCTTAGGGGGGACTCACTATGGCTACACCTTC
>TRBJ2-7|NA|TRBV10-3
CAISDRAYEQYF
TGTGCCATCAGCGACAGAGCCTACGAGCAGTACTTC
>TRBJ1-1|NA|TRBV2
CASNLRAGAVEAFF
TGTGCCAGCAACCTCAGAGCAGGGGCAGTTGAAGCTTTCTTT
>TRBJ1-1|NA|TRBV19
CASSPDTGSTEAFF
TGTGCCAGTAGTCCCGACACAGGGTCCACTGAAGCTTTCTTT
>TRBJ1-1|TRBD1|TRBV12-5
CASGSTGVVGTEAFF
TGTGCTAGTGGTTCGACAGGGGTGGTTGGCACTGAAGCTTTCTTT
>TRBJ2-1|NA|TRBV14
CASSQEGMGGSSYNEQFF
TGTGCCAGCAGCCAAGAAGGTATGGGTGGGAGCTCCTACAATGAGCAGTTCTTC
>TRBJ2-5|NA|TRBV7-9
CASSTGGAQETQYF
TGTGCCAGCAGCACAGGGGGGGCCCAAGAGACCCAGTACTTC
>TRBJ1-6|TRBD1|TRBV30
CSLVLGTGGEDSPLHF
TGTTCCCTTGTACTAGGGACAGGGGGCGAGGATTCACCCCTCCACTTT
>TRBJ1-3|NA|TRBV28
CASSLLHRNSGNTIYF
TGTGCCAGCAGTTTATTGCACAGGAACTCTGGAAACACCATATATTTT
>TRBJ1-2|NA|TRBV5-1
CASSETDTVYGYTF
TGCGCCAGCAGCGAGACAGACACCGTCTATGGCTACACCTTC
>TRBJ1-6|NA|TRBV27
CASSLSSTGISSPLHF
TGTGCCAGCAGTTTATCCTCCACAGGGATCAGTTCACCCCTCCACTTT
>TRBJ2-1|TRBD1|TRBV19
CASSRTGYNEQFF
TGTGCCAGTAGTAGGACAGGTTACAATGAGCAGTTCTTC
>TRBJ2-1|TRBD1|TRBV5-1
CASSSPGQGSNEQFF
TGCGCCAGCAGCTCTCCGGGACAGGGGTCCAATGAGCAGTTCTTC
>TRBJ2-2|TRBD2|TRBV5-5
CASSGLAGGTGELFF
TGTGCCAGCAGCGGACTAGCGGGGGGCACCGGGGAGCTGTTTTTT
>TRBJ1-1|NA|TRBV6-1
CASSVRILNTEAFF
TGTGCCAGCAGCGTTCGTATTTTGAACACCGAAGCTTTCTTT
>TRBJ2-7|NA|TRBV19
CASSIRSPRWGDEQYF
TGTGCCAGTAGTATCAGGAGCCCCCGGTGGGGCGACGAGCAGTACTTC
>TRBJ2-3|TRBD1|TRBV11-2
CASSLGTARTDTQYF
TGTGCCAGCAGCCTCGGGACAGCCCGCACAGATACGCAGTATTTT
>TRBJ2-5|TRBD2|TRBV7-2
CASRLLGLAGKWETQYF
TGTGCCAGCAGACTCCTAGGACTAGCAGGGAAATGGGAGACCCAGTACTTC
>TRBJ1-5|TRBD1|TRBV4-1
CASSQTGGSNQPQHF
TGCGCCAGCAGTCAAACAGGGGGTAGCAATCAGCCCCAGCATTTT
>TRBJ1-4|TRBD1|TRBV19
CASSEDRGTEKLFF
TGTGCCAGTAGCGAGGACAGGGGTACTGAAAAACTGTTTTTT
>TRBJ2-2|NA|TRBV11-2
CASSPEASLNTGELFF
TGTGCCAGCAGCCCAGAGGCCAGCTTGAACACCGGGGAGCTGTTTTTT
>TRBJ2-4|TRBD2|TRBV4-1
CASSQDWGGTKNIQYF
TGCGCCAGCAGCCAAGATTGGGGGGGTACCAAAAACATTCAGTACTTC
>TRBJ1-1|NA|TRBV6-1
CASSGSRGNTEAFF
TGTGCCAGCAGTGGCAGTAGGGGGAACACTGAAGCTTTCTTT
>TRBJ2-3|NA|TRBV13
CASSIRGTGSTDTQYF
TGTGCCAGCAGCATCCGCGGAACAGGGAGCACAGATACGCAGTATTTT
>TRBJ1-3|TRBD1|TRBV7-8
CASSLEGQGTGNTIYF
TGTGCCAGCAGCTTAGAGGGACAGGGAACTGGAAACACCATATATTTT
>TRBJ2-3|TRBD1|TRBV28
CASSLHRGLNTDTQYF
TGTGCCAGCAGTTTACACAGGGGGCTCAACACAGATACGCAGTATTTT
>TRBJ1-2|TRBD1|TRBV19
CASTPDRPLSYGYTF
TGTGCCAGTACCCCGGACAGGCCCCTTTCCTATGGCTACACCTTC
>TRBJ1-6|NA|TRBV6-5
CASSYSPGPSGSPLHF
TGTGCCAGCAGTTACTCACCAGGGCCAAGTGGGTCACCCCTCCACTTT
>TRBJ1-4|NA|TRBV12-5
CASGLRQGNEKLFF
TGTGCTAGTGGTTTGCGGCAGGGGAATGAAAAACTGTTTTTT
>TRBJ2-3|TRBD2|TRBV10-1
CASSPTVAGSDTQYF
TGCGCCAGCAGTCCCACTGTAGCGGGGAGCGATACGCAGTATTTT
>TRBJ2-7|TRBD1|TRBV7-8
CASSLRDRALYEQYF
TGTGCCAGCAGCTTAAGGGACAGGGCCCTCTACGAGCAGTACTTC
>TRBJ1-2|NA|TRBV15
CATSRDAGAYGYTF
TGTGCCACCAGCAGAGATGCAGGGGCCTATGGCTACACCTTC
>TRBJ2-5|TRBD1|TRBV28
CASSLRDSQETQYF
TGTGCCAGCAGTTTAAGGGACAGCCAAGAGACCCAGTACTTC
>TRBJ2-7|NA|TRBV27
CASSPTLTGGYEQYF
TGTGCCAGCAGTCCTACCTTGACGGGCGGGTACGAGCAGTACTTC
>TRBJ1-5|NA|TRBV6-4
CASSGGLAHQPQHF
TGTGCCAGCAGTGGCGGACTGGCCCATCAGCCCCAGCATTTT
>TRBJ2-5|TRBD2|TRBV5-1
CASRRGAGGPQETQYF
TGCGCCAGCAGGCGAGGGGCGGGAGGGCCGCAAGAGACCCAGTACTTC
>TRBJ2-1|TRBD2|TRBV10-3
CAISEPGGSSYNEQFF
TGTGCCATCAGTGAACCGGGCGGGAGCTCCTACAATGAGCAGTTCTTC
>TRBJ1-1|NA|TRBV6-5
CASSYSGGHGTEAFF
TGTGCCAGCAGTTACTCGGGGGGGCACGGCACTGAAGCTTTCTTT
>TRBJ2-5|TRBD1|TRBV7-2
CASSPGTGNKETQYF
TGTGCCAGCAGTCCTGGGACAGGGAATAAAGAGACCCAGTACTTC
>TRBJ2-1|NA|TRBV7-2
CASSPREESGQFF
TGTGCCAGCAGCCCACGGGAAGAAAGTGGGCAGTTCTTC
>TRBJ2-7|NA|TRBV19
CASSGGLPGAYEQYF
TGTGCCAGTAGTGGGGGACTTCCAGGTGCCTACGAGCAGTACTTC
>TRBJ2-1|NA|TRBV12-5
CASGLSLAGNEQFF
TGTGCTAGTGGTTTAAGCCTAGCTGGGAATGAGCAGTTCTTC
>TRBJ2-7|NA|TRBV29-1
CSVETGTGDYEQYF
TGCAGCGTGGAGACCGGGACTGGAGACTACGAGCAGTACTTC
>TRBJ1-5|TRBD1|TRBV6-5
CASSYTTGGNQPQHF
TGTGCCAGCAGTTACACGACAGGGGGCAATCAGCCCCAGCATTTT
>TRBJ2-5|NA|TRBV29-1
CSVGNSQGGETQYF
TGCAGCGTAGGCAATTCCCAGGGAGGAGAGACCCAGTACTTC
>TRBJ1-5|TRBD1|TRBV18
CASSEGAFNQPQHF
TGTGCCAGCTCAGAGGGGGCTTTCAATCAGCCCCAGCATTTT
>TRBJ2-3|TRBD2|TRBV19
CASSAFRTSRPTDTQYF
TGTGCCAGTAGTGCCTTTAGGACTAGCAGACCCACAGATACGCAGTATTTT
>TRBJ2-2|NA|TRBV7-8
CASSLAQGSTATGELFF
TGTGCCAGCAGCTTAGCGCAAGGTTCGACAGCCACCGGGGAGCTGTTTTTT
>TRBJ2-7|NA|TRBV7-2
CASSEDWREQYF
TGTGCCAGCAGCGAGGACTGGCGCGAGCAGTACTTC
>TRBJ2-3|NA|TRBV15
CATSILTGTSTDTQYF
TGTGCCACCAGCATCCTGACAGGTACTAGCACAGATACGCAGTATTTT
>TRBJ2-1|TRBD2|TRBV5-8
CASSFSGLAGGSYNEQFF
TGTGCCAGCAGCTTTAGCGGACTAGCGGGGGGCTCCTACAATGAGCAGTTCTTC
>TRBJ2-1|TRBD2|TRBV13
CASSSIREDSYNEQFF
TGTGCCAGCAGTTCTATCCGGGAGGACTCCTACAATGAGCAGTTCTTC